The 3 T cell receptor beta chains below come from one sample, sequenced in a study of shared clonotypes between healthy human individuals. The data were produced by immunoSEQ multiplex PCR, yet TCRdb's version contains in-frame clones alone and is incomplete. This table has about 600,000 clones, around 78% appearing once. Source material: PBMCs. These receptors were taken from a woman aged 40 to 50 in good health. Some clones in this sample may be carry-over from other donors' samples.

In this sample, this clone turned up a few times. This is likely an artifact of a read error, given a far larger clone one base away. Other DNA sequences of this sample code for an identical CDR3. V and J are TRBV5-6 and TRBJ2-6, with 9 bases fitting TRBD2. The CDR3 sequence is 16 residues long. Germline V gene sequence: CDR1 SGHDT, CDR2 YYEEEE. Trimming cost V 2 bases and J 2 bases; bases outside gene matches: 2. CDR3 in amino acids: CASSFSGSTGANVLTF. CDR3 coding DNA: TGTGCCAGCAGCTTTAGCGGGAGCACTGGGGCCAACGTCCTGACTTTC.

V is TRBV2 and J is TRBJ2-2, with 8 bases aligning to TRBD1. Looked up from germline, CDR1 is SNHLY and CDR2 is FYNNEI. The CDR3 runs to 14 residues. Trimming cost V 6 bases and J 4 bases; bases outside gene matches: 4. CDR3 DNA sequence: TGTGCCAGCAGGGACAGGGTGGGCACCGGGGAGCTGTTTTTT. It is translated as CASRDRVGTGELFF.

The chain combines TRBV6-5 with TRBJ2-7; no clear D gene. The CDR3 has 13 amino acids. Germline-derived CDR1 and CDR2 are MNHEY and SVGAGI. The ends were cut back, 3 bases at V and 0 bases at J, with 6 bases in the middle. In nucleotides, the CDR3 is TGTGCCAGCAGTTATTACGGCTCCTACGAGCAGTACTTC. It codes for CASSYYGSYEQYF.